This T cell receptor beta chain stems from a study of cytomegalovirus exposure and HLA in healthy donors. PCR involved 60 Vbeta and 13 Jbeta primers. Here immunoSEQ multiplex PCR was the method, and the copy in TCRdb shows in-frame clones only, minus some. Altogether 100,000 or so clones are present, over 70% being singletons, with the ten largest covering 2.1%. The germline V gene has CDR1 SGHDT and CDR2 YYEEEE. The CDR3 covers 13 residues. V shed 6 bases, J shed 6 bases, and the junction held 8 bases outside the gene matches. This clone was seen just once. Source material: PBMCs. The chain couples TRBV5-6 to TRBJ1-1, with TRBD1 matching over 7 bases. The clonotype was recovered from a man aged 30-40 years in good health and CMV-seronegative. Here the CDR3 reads CASKEGARAEAFF. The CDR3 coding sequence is TGTGCCAGCAAAGAGGGGGCGCGCGCTGAAGCTTTCTTT.